Listed below are T cell receptor beta chains from one sample, sequenced in a study of blood T cell repertoires in COVID-19. The protocol was immunoSEQ multiplex PCR, while the TCRdb copy is restricted to in-frame clones and leaves out a portion. The sample records 100,000 to 150,000 clones, 80% being singletons. Sequenced material: peripheral blood. These receptors were taken from a human donor in a cohort sampled during active COVID-19. Both conserved end residues are part of each CDR3.

>TRBV10-3
CAISEGLAGVAYEQYF
>TRBV9
CASSVASGQFNSPLHF
>TRBV9
CASSVLGDTEAFF
>TRBV2
CASSRQGDTQYF
>TRBV19
CASSLLGQGISGNTIYF
>TRBV30
CALTGFSSGYHTGELFF
>TRBV28
CASSLWRDTIYF
>TRBV18
CASSPEKQAFF
>TRBV4-3
CASSHTRDTRLTQYF
>TRBV5-1
CASSLARGRREAFF
>TRBV6-5
CASRAAINQPQHF
>TRBV19
CASTQGLANYGYTF
>TRBV11-3
CASSFRGSYTEAFF
>TRBV3-1/TRBV3-2
CASSTGQGGLPQHF
>TRBV6-5
CASSILPAGDVDIYF
>TRBV9
CASSVGQGSTDTQYF